This note documents a single TCR beta chain sequence. The specificity of this receptor is unknown. Per-nucleotide qualities are absent, and no much larger clonotype sits a single base away. Per the publication, the time point label means: cycle 2 day 1 (C2D1) of nivolumab. Relapse after autologous stem cell transplantation had occurred in all trial patients, and cohorts A, B and C were distinguished by prior brentuximab vedotin exposure. The trial cohort included 45 to 65 patients with relapsed/refractory classical Hodgkin lymphoma, and each patient had a best overall response of complete response, partial response or progressive disease. In the multi-cohort phase II CheckMate 205 trial, trial patients received single-agent nivolumab. An independent review committee assessed best overall response using the 2007 International Working Group response criteria. Trial PBMCs were collected just before the start of nivolumab (C1D1) and during therapy at cycle 2 day 1 and cycle 4 day 1. After peripheral blood was drawn into 8 mL Vacutainer Cell Preparation Tubes, PBMCs were isolated by centrifugation and then cryopreserved.

From a lookup of the germline V gene, CDR1 and CDR2 are SNHLY and FYNNEI. The CDR3 runs 14 residues from the cysteine to the phenylalanine. Only the CDR3 region is kept as DNA, spanning 42 bases read in frame from base 1. Between the V and J ends, shortened by 7 bases and 0 bases respectively, the junction contains 10 bases. Genomic DNA was extracted with the Qiagen DNeasy kit from unsorted PBMCs and from negatively selected CD4+ and CD8+ fractions. Amplification of TCR beta CDR3 regions was done by immunoSEQ multiplex PCR with primers that anneal to V and J segments. A synthetic immune receptor repertoire was used to minimize amplification bias, and any residual bias was removed computationally once sequencing was done. Per the authors' processing: Custom Python scripts were used to quantify repertoire diversity as the Shannon entropy index. The unsorted, CD4+ and CD8+ repertoires were each analyzed separately, with the exception of combined analyses, where CD4+ and CD8+ sequences were merged in silico. A clone counted as expanded when the clone's frequency after treatment rose at least 2-fold relative to C1D1, and clones undetected at baseline were given a pseudocount of 0.5. Singleton clones were defined as clones with 0 or 1 copy at C1D1, and non-singleton clones were defined as clones with 2 or more copies. Clones expanded in unsorted samples were assigned a CD4+, CD8+ or unknown annotation through matching of protein sequences in sorted samples from the same patient. Diversity changes from C1D1 to C4D1 were tested in paired samples using Wilcoxon tests. As stored in TCRdb, this immuneACCESS dataset retains in-frame rearrangements with V and J assigned. A fraction of the clones does not appear; measured against another copy, unresolved V genes explain less than half of the discrepancy, and the remainder lacks a known reason. V, J and clone size are taken as reported in that table, and D and trimming were inferred from the DNA itself. The sample table records about 63,000 clones; around 89% of these occur just once. The ten top clones hold around 5.4% of the sample.

These data come from a study of PD-1 blockade in classical Hodgkin lymphoma (dated by TCRdb to about 2020). Study-level background: Nivolumab dosing was 3 mg/kg intravenously every 2 weeks, continuing until either disease progression or unacceptable toxicity. The study used CyTOF and TCR beta sequencing to define a peripheral blood immune signature of response to PD-1 blockade in classical Hodgkin lymphoma.

Here is what the overall study found, with its caveats: The study covered only a single clinical trial cohort, and the causes of the repertoire differences, possibly disease activity or prior therapy, were still not defined. Diversity was lower in patients who began nivolumab less than 1 year after ASCT, so these patients were left out of later analyses to avoid confounding by immune reconstitution. CD4+ but not CD8+ TCR diversity rose significantly by C4D1 (p=0.0027 vs p=0.16), most apparent in complete responders (p=0.02). Among trial patients, those achieving complete response had baseline diversity similar to that of newly diagnosed patients, while diversity was significantly lower in partial responders and progressors. Baseline TCR diversity was reported to be lower in newly diagnosed patients than in healthy donors, and even lower in relapsed/refractory patients.

The rearranged segments are TRBV2 and TRBJ2-1, with no confidently assigned D gene. The sequence was collected from a human donor with classical Hodgkin lymphoma. The sample in question was peripheral blood mononuclear cells (PBMCs), obtained before the second cycle of nivolumab. In nucleotides, the sequence is TGTGCCAGCAATCCTCGGAGCTCCTACAATGAGCAGTTCTTC. This sequence encodes CASNPRSSYNEQFF.